Each of the 20 T cell receptor beta chains below was sequenced from the same sample in a study of T cells after somatic rescue of genetic block. The assay was immunoSEQ multiplex PCR, and TCRdb's table has in-frame clones only and misses some. This table has 55,000 or so clones, roughly 96% appearing once. The sample consisted of peripheral blood mononuclear cells (PBMCs). The receptors originated from a child younger than two.

This clone has only one observation. As DNA, the CDR3 is TGTGCCAGTAGTATAGGGACAGGACTAGCGGGAAACATTCAGTACTTC. Translated: CASSIGTGLAGNIQYF. The V call is TRBV19, the J call TRBJ2-4; 11 bases are a match to TRBD2. The CDR3 extends over 16 amino acids. J gave up 6 bases and V 1 base, and 5 bases lay outside the gene matches. The germline CDR1 and CDR2 sequences are LNHDA and SQIVND (reference sequence).

The J gene is TRBJ1-5, the V gene TRBV6-1; D remains unclear. V was cut by 4 bases and J by 0 bases, with 10 bases left in between. CDR3 length: 15 residues. Germline CDR1 MNHNS, CDR2 SASEGT. CDR3 coding DNA: TGTGCCAGCAGTGTGGGAGGTTATAGCAATCAGCCCCAGCATTTT. Its protein is CASSVGGYSNQPQHF.

The chain employs TRBV7-2 and TRBJ2-4; 7 bases map to TRBD2. The CDR3 covers 15 residues. V lost 5 bases and J lost 3; bases outside the gene matches: 7. The germline gives CDR1 SGHTA, CDR2 FQGNSA. The CDR3 nucleotides are TGTGCCAGCAGCCCGGGAGGCCGGGGCAAAAACATTCAGTACTTC. The encoded protein is CASSPGGRGKNIQYF. The full variable domain, completed using reference TRBV7-2 and TRBJ2-4, is GAGVSQSPSNKVTEKGKDVELRCDPISGHTALYWYRQSLGQGLEFLIYFQGNSAPDKSGLPSDRFSAERTGGSVSTLTIQRTQQEDSAVYLCASSPGGRGKNIQYFGAGTRLSVL.

CDR3 nucleotide sequence: TGTGCCAGCAGCCCTCGGGCGGGAGGGCCACCTGGGGCCAACGTCCTGACTTTC. It is translated as CASSPRAGGPPGANVLTF. The chain is built from TRBV27 and TRBJ2-6; TRBD2 matches 9 bases. The CDR3 has 18 amino acids. J lost 2 bases, V lost 6 bases, and 11 bases had no gene match. Looked up from germline, CDR1 is MNHEY and CDR2 is SMNVEV (reference sequence).

This clone was detected once. The chain recombines TRBV5-1 with TRBJ1-2; D gene ambiguous. This CDR3 is built from 13 residues. The germline V and J ends were trimmed by 4 bases and 3 bases, with 10 bases remaining between them. CDR1 SGHRS and CDR2 YFSETQ come from the germline V gene. The CDR3 nucleotides are TGCGCCAGCAGCCGGGTTGGGGACTATGGCTACACCTTC. Translating gives CASSRVGDYGYTF.

The chain is built from TRBV25-1 and TRBJ2-7; D is ambiguous. There are 13 residues in the CDR3. Trimming removed 2 bases from V and 4 bases from J, with 9 bases in between. In germline, CDR1 is MGHDK, CDR2 SYGVNS. This chain's CDR3 is CASSERHSYEQYF. DNA of the CDR3: TGTGCCAGCAGTGAACGACACTCTTACGAGCAGTACTTC.

This chain links TRBV28 with TRBJ2-1; D is uncertain. The germline CDR1 and CDR2 sequences are MDHEN and SYDVKM. Between the trimmed V and J ends, which lost 5 bases and 7 bases, there was a span of 12 bases. This CDR3 is built from 13 residues. As DNA, the CDR3 is TGTGCCAGCAGTGCCCCCGCAAGGAATGAGCAGTTCTTC. This translates into CASSAPARNEQFF.

The chain combines TRBV7-2 with TRBJ2-7; 12 bases agree with TRBD2. The CDR3 is made up of 14 amino acids. J lost 3 bases, V lost 5 bases, and 2 bases had no gene match. Germline CDR1 reads SGHTA; CDR2 reads FQGNSA. The CDR3 nucleotides read TGTGCCAGCAGCCCGACTAGCGGGAGCTACGAGCAGTACTTC. Its translation is CASSPTSGSYEQYF. Full variable domain (missing parts from reference TRBV7-2 and TRBJ2-7): GAGVSQSPSNKVTEKGKDVELRCDPISGHTALYWYRQSLGQGLEFLIYFQGNSAPDKSGLPSDRFSAERTGGSVSTLTIQRTQQEDSAVYLCASSPTSGSYEQYFGPGTRLTVT.

The chain carries TRBV6-5 and TRBJ1-1; tentative D call: TRBD1 (6 bases). V dropped 2 bases and J dropped 1 base, with 8 bases sitting between them. The CDR3 has 14 residues. Germline CDR1 is MNHEY and CDR2 is SVGAGI. CDR3 in amino acids: CASSYRGANTEAFF. In DNA form, the CDR3 reads TGTGCCAGCAGTTACAGGGGGGCGAACACTGAAGCTTTCTTT.

This chain links TRBV20-1 with TRBJ1-2; D is perhaps TRBD1 (5 bases). This CDR3 is built from 11 residues. Germline V CDR1 and CDR2: DFQATT, SNEGSKA (reference sequence). The germline V and J ends were trimmed by 3 bases and 8 bases, with 10 bases remaining between them. CDR3 residues: CSARVGDGYTF. The DNA of the CDR3 is TGCAGTGCTAGGGTCGGGGACGGCTACACCTTC.

This chain links TRBV19 with TRBJ2-1, with D perhaps given as TRBD1 or TRBD2 (5 bases each). Trimming removed 0 bases at V and 5 bases at J, with 20 bases between. The CDR3 extends over 18 amino acids. Germline CDR1 reads LNHDA; CDR2 reads SQIVND (reference sequence). CDR3 bases: TGTGCCAGTAGTATAGATCCCCTTGAGGGGTGGATGAACAATGAGCAGTTCTTC. It codes for CASSIDPLEGWMNNEQFF.

Turning to this clone: This sample also contains other DNA sequences that code for the same CDR3. This chain connects TRBV9 to TRBJ1-2, with 7 bases lining up with TRBD1. Germline lookup yields CDR1 SGDLS and CDR2 YYNGEE. V gave up 0 bases and J gave up 5 bases; unmatched junction bases: 1. The CDR3 is made up of 13 amino acids. CDR3 amino acids: CASSVGQGYGYTF. CDR3 nucleotide sequence: TGTGCCAGCAGCGTAGGACAGGGTTATGGCTACACCTTC.

This rearrangement joins TRBV4-1 to TRBJ2-1; 7 bases match TRBD2. Germline loops: CDR1 MGHRA, CDR2 YSYEKL. Trimming removed 1 base from V and 7 bases from J; junction bases left unmatched: 4. The CDR3 has 14 residues. The CDR3 sequence: CASSQVPSGNEQFF. Here the CDR3 DNA reads TGCGCCAGCAGCCAAGTCCCTAGCGGTAATGAGCAGTTCTTC.

The gene calls are TRBV11-2 and TRBJ1-1; 7 bases are shared with TRBD1. CDR3 length: 14 residues. Unmatched junction bases numbered 2, after V lost 3 bases and J lost 1 base. The V gene's germline CDR1 is SGHAT and CDR2 FQNNGV. CDR3 coding DNA: TGTGCCAGCAGCTTGCCAGGGGGGAACACTGAAGCTTTCTTT. This translates into CASSLPGGNTEAFF.

V is TRBV7-2 and J is TRBJ2-3; no firm D call. The germline V gene has CDR1 SGHTA and CDR2 FQGNSA. V was clipped by 4 bases and J by 4 bases, with 6 bases between them. The CDR3 has 12 residues. CDR3 DNA: TGTGCCAGCAGCTCCGGGCCAGATACGCAGTATTTT. This sequence encodes CASSSGPDTQYF.

V is TRBV6-6 and J is TRBJ2-3; 7 nucleotides align to TRBD1. V was clipped by 6 bases and J by 0 bases; unmatched bases: 6. The CDR3 extends over 15 amino acids. Germline V gives CDR1 MNHNY, CDR2 SVGAGI (reference sequence). The CDR3 DNA reads as TGTGCCAGCAGGGACGGACAGGCTAGCACAGATACGCAGTATTTT. Its translation is CASRDGQASTDTQYF.

The CDR3 coding sequence is TGCGCCAGAGTCCGGGCAGTTAATTCACCCCTCCACTTT. Its translation is CARVRAVNSPLHF. The chain couples TRBV5-1 to TRBJ1-6; D unresolved. Germline V gives CDR1 SGHRS, CDR2 YFSETQ. There are 13 residues in the CDR3. Trimming removed 8 bases from V and 6 bases from J, with 12 bases in between. The full variable domain, completed using reference TRBV5-1 and TRBJ1-6, is KAGVTQTPRYLIKTRGQQVTLSCSPISGHRSVSWYQQTPGQGLQFLFEYFSETQRNKGNFPGRFSGRQFSNSRSEMNVSTLELGDSALYLCARVRAVNSPLHFGNGTRLTVT.

This sequence joins TRBV28 and TRBJ2-7, with D possibly matching TRBD2 (5 bases). There are 14 residues in the CDR3. Germline V gene sequence: CDR1 MDHEN, CDR2 SYDVKM. V was shortened by 7 bases and J by 1 base, with 14 bases between the two germline ends. The CDR3 loop reads CASISTAASYEQYF. The CDR3 coding sequence is TGTGCCAGCATTTCAACAGCGGCATCCTACGAGCAGTACTTC.

The V call is TRBV6-1, the J call TRBJ1-5; maybe TRBD1 (5 bases). Germline values: CDR1 MNHNS, CDR2 SASEGT. Trimming removed 0 bases from V and 7 bases from J, with 10 bases in between. The CDR3 spans 14 residues. The CDR3 bases are TGTGCCAGCAGTGAAGCAGGGGATGGGCAGCCCCAGCATTTT. Encoded protein: CASSEAGDGQPQHF.

The rearrangement uses TRBV10-1 and TRBJ2-3, with 7 bases fitting TRBD2. Germline CDR1 and CDR2: WNHNN and SYGVQD (reference sequence). V was clipped by 6 bases and J by 5 bases; unmatched bases: 8. CDR3 size: 14 residues. The CDR3 reads CASSRRGSLDTQYF. CDR3 in DNA: TGCGCCAGCAGCCGGCGCGGGAGTCTAGATACGCAGTATTTT.